The 12 T cell receptor beta chains presented below share a single source sample, sequenced in a study of vaccination and CD4 T cells after COVID-19. An Oncomine TCR Beta short-read assay was used to sequence the DNA from cultured CD4+ T cells. In TCRdb, the PCR reads were re-called with MiXCR into one record per CDR3 protein. The sample gives around 4,000 distinct CDR3 sequences, less than 35% of which show up once; approximately 43% is in the top ten. For these receptors, no antigen is known. Treatment in this sample: approximately 9-day PBMC culture with coronavirus spike peptide pools or control peptides (ViraFEST assay). Researchers collected the unexposed donor's CD4+ T cells before the COVID-19 pandemic (2011-2018). The sample was CD4+ T cells from blood, cultured in vitro. Receptors originate from a human donor in good health.

The V call is TRBV28, the J call TRBJ1-4, with D perhaps TRBD1 (5 bases). Trimming left V 5 bases short and J 8 bases short, with 9 bases between. Germline CDR1 and CDR2: MDHEN and SYDVKM. This CDR3 spans 12 amino acids. CDR3 in amino acids: CASSGGLEKLFF. The CDR3 DNA follows: TGTGCCAGCAGTGGGGGATTGGAAAAACTGTTTTTT.

The J gene is TRBJ2-5, the V gene TRBV5-1; possibly TRBD1 for D (6 bases). The CDR3 sequence is 14 residues long. CDR1 SGHRS and CDR2 YFSETQ come from the germline V gene. The V and J ends lost 2 bases and 3 bases respectively, with 11 bases between them. This CDR3 reads CASSFGTREETQYF. The DNA for the CDR3 is TGCGCCAGCAGCTTCGGGACAAGGGAAGAGACCCAGTACTTC.

This sequence joins TRBV5-1 and TRBJ1-1; TRBD1 aligns across 9 bases. With V trimmed by 5 bases and J by 3 bases, 8 bases remained unmatched. Germline V gives CDR1 SGHRS, CDR2 YFSETQ. This CDR3 region has 15 residues. The CDR3 sequence is CASSPGTGRDTEAFF. The CDR3 nucleotides are TGCGCCAGCAGTCCCGGGACAGGGCGGGACACTGAAGCTTTCTTT.

This clonotype rates as medium-sized (0.01 to 0.1%). This chain uses TRBV6-1 with TRBJ2-5; 8 bases align to TRBD2. The V segment lost 7 bases and the J segment 5 bases; nucleotides outside the gene matches: 9. The CDR3 has 14 residues. CDR1 and CDR2 from the germline V gene are MNHNS and SASEGT. CDR3 amino acids: CASNTRGARETQYF. CDR3 bases: TGTGCCAGCAATACGCGGGGGGCCCGGGAGACCCAGTACTTC.

This clonotype is labeled large. The chain employs TRBV7-8 and TRBJ2-3, with TRBD2 identical over 9 bases. J gave up 0 bases and V 3 bases, and 22 bases lay outside the gene matches. The CDR3 length is 22 residues. Germline V lookup: CDR1 SGHVS, CDR2 FQNEAQ. CDR3 bases: TGTGCCAGCAGCTTGGACCGGTTCGCGGTTGCGGGAGGGCGTGCTAGCACAGATACGCAGTATTTT. Its protein product is CASSLDRFAVAGGRASTDTQYF.

This clonotype was found a few times. The chain carries TRBV20-1 and TRBJ1-4, with D possibly TRBD1 on 6 matching bases. The V gene's germline CDR1 is DFQATT and CDR2 SNEGSKA (reference sequence). The CDR3 runs 13 residues. Trimming took off 0 bases at V and 10 bases at J, with 12 bases between the two ends. CDR3 DNA sequence: TGCAGTGCTAGAGATTTGGGGGCGCGAAAACTGTTTTTT. It translates to CSARDLGARKLFF.

This clonotype was seen only a few times. The genes are TRBV4-1 and TRBJ2-3; TRBD2 agrees at 9 bases. V lost 2 bases to trimming and J lost 6 bases; unmatched junction nucleotides: 9. CDR3 size: 16 residues. The germline CDR1 and CDR2 sequences are MGHRA and YSYEKL. CDR3 sequence (DNA): TGCGCCAGCAGCCAATTGGGCCTAGCGGGACGGGATACGCAGTATTTT. Protein product: CASSQLGLAGRDTQYF.

DNA of the CDR3: TGTGCCATGCGTGGGGACGGGGCCAACGTCCTGACTTTC. This sequence encodes CAMRGDGANVLTF. The rearrangement links TRBV7-9 to TRBJ2-6; D is perhaps TRBD1 or TRBD2 (5 bases each). The V gene's germline CDR1 is SEHNR and CDR2 FQNEAQ (reference sequence). V gave up 10 bases and J gave up 4 bases, with 11 bases separating them. The length of the CDR3 is 13 residues.

V gene TRBV5-5 combines with J gene TRBJ1-1; 7 nucleotides line up with TRBD1. The V gene's germline CDR1 is SGHKS and CDR2 YYEKEE (reference sequence). V shed 0 bases and J 2 bases; nucleotides not matched to a gene: 7. CDR3 length: 16 amino acids. CDR3 loop: CASSLALGDRNTEAFF. CDR3 nucleotide sequence: TGTGCCAGCAGCTTGGCGTTGGGGGACAGAAACACTGAAGCTTTCTTT.

Here the CDR3 reads CASSEEQGAGTGELFF. The CDR3 region has the DNA TGTGCCAGCAGTGAGGAACAGGGGGCTGGGACCGGGGAGCTGTTTTTT. V usage is TRBV2 and J usage is TRBJ2-2; 9 bases fit TRBD1. The J segment lost 5 bases and the V segment lost 3 bases, leaving 7 bases of the junction unmatched. The germline gives CDR1 SNHLY, CDR2 FYNNEI. This CDR3 comprises 16 residues.

This clonotype was recorded once. CDR3 nucleotides: TGCGCCAGCAGCTTGGCGGGGGATGGCTCCTACGAGCAGTACTTC. It codes for CASSLAGDGSYEQYF. The gene calls are TRBV5-1 and TRBJ2-7; D might be TRBD2 (6 bases). Germline lookup yields CDR1 SGHRS and CDR2 YFSETQ. The CDR3 is made up of 15 amino acids. V was trimmed by 0 bases and J by 0 bases, leaving 10 bases between them. Full variable domain (outside the CDR3, taken from reference TRBV5-1 and TRBJ2-7): KAGVTQTPRYLIKTRGQQVTLSCSPISGHRSVSWYQQTPGQGLQFLFEYFSETQRNKGNFPGRFSGRQFSNSRSEMNVSTLELGDSALYLCASSLAGDGSYEQYFGPGTRLTVT.

This chain connects TRBV18 to TRBJ2-1; 7 nucleotides align to TRBD2. Per the germline V gene, CDR1 is KGHSH and CDR2 is LQKENI. V gave up 2 bases and J gave up 8 bases; unmatched junction bases: 3. There are 13 residues in the CDR3. The CDR3 is CASSPGTIDEQFF. The CDR3 DNA reads as TGTGCCAGCTCACCAGGGACTATCGATGAGCAGTTCTTC.